This T cell receptor (beta chain) was sequenced in a study of shared clonotypes between healthy human individuals. Study-wide results and limits: Naive subsets generally exceeded memory subsets in estimated richness. In a handful of donors, about 5% of naive CD4 clonotypes appeared in common.

For this clone: Its specificity is not known.

Measured with immunoSEQ multiplex PCR; TCRdb has only the in-frame clones, and not every one. The table records more than 550,000 clones, around 91% of them present only once. The TCR sequence derives from a young man in good health. Some clones in this sample may be carry-over from other donors' samples. The sample consisted of memory CD8+ T cells from PBMCs. As to subset: CD45RO+ cells pooled with CCR7-negative TemRA cells.

CDR3 DNA sequence: TGCGCCAGCAGCCAAGAGCGCACGGCTAGCAATCAGCCCCAGCATTTT. Protein sequence: CASSQERTASNQPQHF. The chain is built from TRBV4-1 and TRBJ1-5, with D unclear. V lost 0 bases and J lost 0, with 9 bases in between. Germline CDR1 reads MGHRA; CDR2 reads YSYEKL. The CDR3 runs to 16 residues.